This T cell receptor (beta chain) was identified during a study of response to subunit inactivated influenza vaccine. In TCRdb, the RT-PCR reads were re-called with MiXCR into one record per CDR3 protein. The sample gives some 550,000 distinct CDR3 sequences, roughly 25% of which show up once; 2.5% to 3.5% is in the top ten. Germline values: CDR1 DFQATT, CDR2 SNEGSKA (reference sequence). V gave up 5 bases and J gave up 3 bases; unmatched junction bases: 6. This CDR3 region has 13 residues. The same sample was also studied in work on T cells expressing NK-cell markers. That study adds: 5'RACE template switching built TCR beta cDNA with unique molecular identifiers.

This receptor was taken from a man aged 50-60 years who received an inactivated influenza vaccine. Source: CD4+ T cells sorted from PBMCs, taken about 13 days after vaccination. This chain uses TRBV20-1 with TRBJ2-7; 8 bases match TRBD1. The CDR3 here is CSAADRGSYEQYF. CDR3 bases: TGCAGTGCTGCCGACAGGGGAAGCTACGAGCAGTACTTC.